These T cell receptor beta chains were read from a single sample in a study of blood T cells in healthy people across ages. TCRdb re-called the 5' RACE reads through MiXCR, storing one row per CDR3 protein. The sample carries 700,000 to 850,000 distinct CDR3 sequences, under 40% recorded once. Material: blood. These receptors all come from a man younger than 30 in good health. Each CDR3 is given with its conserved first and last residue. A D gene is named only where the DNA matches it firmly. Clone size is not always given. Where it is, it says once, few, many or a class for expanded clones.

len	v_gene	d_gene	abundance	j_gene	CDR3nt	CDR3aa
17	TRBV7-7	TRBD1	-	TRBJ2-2	TGTGCCAGCAGACGAGGGACAGGGGCTGCCGATTCCGGGGAGCTGTTTTTT	CASRRGTGAADSGELFF
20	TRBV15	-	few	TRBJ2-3	TGTGCCACCAGCAGCAAACTATACTTAGCAGGGGTAGTCCGGTTAGATACGCAGTATTTT	CATSSKLYLAGVVRLDTQYF
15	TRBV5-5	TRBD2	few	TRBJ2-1	TGTGCCAGCAGCTTTAGCGGGGGGGCAGCCCGTGAGCAGTTCTTC	CASSFSGGAAREQFF
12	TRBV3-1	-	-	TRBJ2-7	TGTGCCAGCAGCCAAGCCAGTTACGAGCAGTACTTC	CASSQASYEQYF
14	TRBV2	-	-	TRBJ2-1	TGTGCCAGCAGTTCGTCTCCCTCCTACAATGGGCAGTTCTTC	CASSSSPSYNGQFF
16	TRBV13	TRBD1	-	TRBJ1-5	TGTGCCAGCAGCTACAACAGGGGCTTAGGCAATCAGCCCCAGCATTTT	CASSYNRGLGNQPQHF
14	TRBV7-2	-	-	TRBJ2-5	TGTGCCAGCAGCTTAGCGGCGAGGGCGGAGACCCAGTACTTC	CASSLAARAETQYF
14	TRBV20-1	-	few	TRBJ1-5	TGCAGTGCCCAGCGCGGAGGGGATAACCAGCCCCAGCATTTT	CSAQRGGDNQPQHF
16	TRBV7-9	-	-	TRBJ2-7	TGTGCCAGCAGCTTAGAGGGGCGAGCGGTCTCCTACGAGCAGTACTTC	CASSLEGRAVSYEQYF
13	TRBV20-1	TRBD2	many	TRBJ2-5	TGCAGTGCTAGGGGACTAGCGCAAGTGACCCAGTACTTC	CSARGLAQVTQYF
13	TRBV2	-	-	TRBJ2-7	TGTGCCAGCAGGGAGACAGCTATCGGGGTACAGTACTTC	CASRETAIGVQYF
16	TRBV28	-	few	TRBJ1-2	TGTGCCAGCAGTAAATCCCCTTTGTGGGAGCACTATGGCTACACCTTC	CASSKSPLWEHYGYTF
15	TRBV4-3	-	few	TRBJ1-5	TGCGCCAGCAGCCAAGATTTGGGGGATGGACAGCCCCAGCATTTT	CASSQDLGDGQPQHF
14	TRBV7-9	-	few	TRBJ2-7	TGTGCCAGCAGCCTCGGGCCCCAGAGGTACGAGCAGTACTTC	CASSLGPQRYEQYF